The source of this T cell receptor (beta chain) is a study of OX40 agonist ivuxolimab in advanced cancers. Clones were sequenced by immunoSEQ multiplex PCR, and TCRdb holds only the in-frame ones, with some missing. Found here are 90,000 or so clones, roughly 86% of them singletons; the top ten hold more than 4%. Trimming pared 0 bases from V and 7 bases from J, leaving 8 bases between. The CDR3 has 12 residues. Per germline, CDR1 SGHRS and CDR2 YFSETQ. This receptor was identified in an adult with an advanced solid tumor such as melanoma, head and neck, liver or kidney cancer. The gene calls are TRBV5-1 and TRBJ2-7; D may be TRBD1 (5 bases). Material: CD4+ or CD8+ T cells sorted from blood, obtained in a trial of the OX40 agonist ivuxolimab. The CDR3 loop is CASSLEGLEQYF. CDR3 coding DNA: TGCGCCAGCAGCTTGGAGGGGTTAGAGCAGTACTTC.